The present T cell receptor (beta chain) was sequenced within a study of shared clonotypes between healthy human individuals. Study findings and constraints: When compared with the clonotypes that were shared by all four sorted-subset donors, the non-shared clonotypes turned out to have lower generation probabilities. It was the few donors that limited the genetic and exposure-history diversity represented. Larger richness was generally estimated for naive than memory subsets. Among donors, clonotype sharing was expected to be affected by sequencing depth.

On this clone: Its antigen is not identified.

Using immunoSEQ multiplex PCR, the repertoire was profiled, and TCRdb retains in-frame clones only, with some absent. The data contain about a million clones, roughly 70% of them seen just once; the ten biggest clones take up about 1.5%. Sequenced input: memory CD4+ T cells sorted from blood. The sample's subset: CD45RA-negative fraction. The source is a man younger than 30 in good health.

This CDR3 is CASSVGREAGYNEQFF. CDR3 DNA sequence: TGTGCCAGCAGCGTAGGGCGGGAGGCGGGTTACAATGAGCAGTTCTTC. The V call is TRBV7-2, the J call TRBJ2-1, with 8 bases that match TRBD2. V gave up 5 bases and J gave up 4 bases; unmatched junction bases: 10. Germline assignment: CDR1 SGHTA and CDR2 FQGNSA. The CDR3 runs 16 residues.